Listed below are T cell receptor beta chains from one sample, sequenced in a study of blood T cells in healthy people across ages. TCRdb recomputed calls from the 5' RACE reads with MiXCR, one row per CDR3 protein. Of some 750,000 distinct CDR3 sequences in the sample, 22% were seen once. The specimen sequenced was blood. Source of these receptors: a man aged 65 to 85 in good health. CDR3s include the opening cysteine and the closing phenylalanine or tryptophan. D genes are given only for firm matches. A clone size is listed for some rows: how often the clone was seen (once, few, many), or a class if it is expanded.

j_call cdr3_length d_call v_call clone_size cdr3_aa cdr3_nt
TRBJ2-3 15 NA TRBV24-1 NA CATSESGTSTDTQYF TGTGCCACCAGTGAATCCGGGACAAGCACAGATACGCAGTATTTT
TRBJ1-2 14 NA TRBV5-1 NA CATSPADQNYGYTF TGCGCCACTTCTCCGGCAGACCAGAACTATGGCTACACCTTC
TRBJ2-1 12 NA TRBV20-1 few CSARGNNYEQFF TGCAGTGCTAGGGGTAATAACTATGAGCAGTTCTTC
TRBJ1-2 11 NA TRBV29-1 many CSVGGGGGYTF TGCAGCGTTGGAGGGGGTGGGGGCTACACCTTC
TRBJ2-5 13 NA TRBV29-1 NA CSVVKGWGETQYF TGCAGCGTTGTAAAGGGGTGGGGAGAGACCCAGTACTTC
TRBJ1-5 15 NA TRBV10-3 few CAISGGGFGNQPQHF TGTGCCATCAGCGGGGGGGGATTCGGCAATCAGCCCCAGCATTTT
TRBJ2-7 14 NA TRBV7-8 few CASSDRDIRNEQYF TGTGCCAGCAGCGACCGGGACATTCGCAACGAGCAGTACTTC
TRBJ2-3 14 TRBD2 TRBV20-1 few CSAISGGFPDTQYF TGCAGTGCTATCAGCGGGGGGTTTCCAGATACGCAGTATTTT
TRBJ2-1 13 NA TRBV20-1 few CSARLHPNNEQFF TGCAGTGCTAGACTTCATCCTAACAATGAGCAGTTCTTC
TRBJ2-5 15 NA TRBV19 NA CASSDRGEIQETQYF TGTGCCAGTAGTGACCGCGGAGAGATACAAGAGACCCAGTACTTC
TRBJ2-3 13 NA TRBV19 many CATTTVSSDTQYF TGTGCCACCACGACGGTTTCCAGTGATACGCAGTATTTT
TRBJ1-1 14 NA TRBV3-1 NA CASSQEYGNTEAFF TGTGCCAGCAGCCAAGAATACGGTAACACTGAAGCTTTCTTT
TRBJ2-1 15 NA TRBV4-1 many CASSQTGSSYNEQFF TGCGCCAGCAGCCAGACAGGAAGCTCCTACAATGAGCAGTTCTTC
TRBJ2-5 12 NA TRBV7-9 NA CASTLEQETQYF TGTGCCAGCACCTTAGAACAAGAGACCCAGTACTTC
TRBJ2-7 15 TRBD1 TRBV2 few CASSLGQAGIYEQYF TGTGCCAGCAGCCTCGGACAGGCCGGCATCTACGAGCAGTACTTC
TRBJ1-2 12 NA TRBV12-3/TRBV12-4 few CASSTGTGGYTF TGTGCCAGCAGTACCGGGACCGGCGGCTACACCTTC
TRBJ1-1 15 NA TRBV9 NA CASSVVDGMNTEAFF TGTGCCAGCAGCGTAGTTGACGGGATGAACACTGAAGCTTTCTTT
TRBJ1-3 15 TRBD1 TRBV27 NA CASRNSGTDRNTIYF TGTGCCAGCAGGAATTCCGGGACAGACCGAAACACCATATATTTT
TRBJ2-7 14 NA TRBV11-2 NA CASSWNRVGYEQYF TGTGCCAGCAGCTGGAACAGGGTTGGCTACGAGCAGTACTTC
TRBJ1-3 17 NA TRBV11-2 few CASTPSGSGGRGNTIYF TGTGCCAGCACCCCTAGCGGGTCCGGGGGCAGAGGAAACACCATATATTTT
TRBJ2-3 13 TRBD1 TRBV20-1 NA CSARPTGRDTQYF TGCAGTGCCCGACCGACAGGGAGAGATACGCAGTATTTT
TRBJ2-5 14 NA TRBV5-1 many CASSLGGAQETQYF TGCGCCAGCAGCTTGGGCGGGGCCCAAGAGACCCAGTACTTC
TRBJ2-1 12 NA TRBV5-6 NA CASSRTGTQQFF TGTGCCAGCAGCAGAACCGGGACACAGCAGTTCTTC
TRBJ2-7 14 NA TRBV28 NA CASIGVGSPYEQYF TGTGCCAGCATCGGAGTGGGCTCCCCCTACGAGCAGTACTTC
TRBJ1-5 15 NA TRBV6-6 many CASSPIMSADQPQHF TGTGCCAGCAGCCCAATAATGTCGGCCGATCAGCCCCAGCATTTT
TRBJ1-2 12 NA TRBV12-3/TRBV12-4 few CASSLMYLGYTF TGTGCCAGCAGCCTGATGTACCTTGGCTACACCTTC
TRBJ2-2 15 NA TRBV5-1 few CASQLSGTNTGELFF TGCGCCAGTCAGCTTAGCGGAACGAACACCGGGGAGCTGTTTTTT
TRBJ1-5 19 NA TRBV20-1 few CSASNHRAVWGRSNQPQHF TGCAGTGCTAGTAACCACAGGGCCGTTTGGGGTAGGAGCAATCAGCCCCAGCATTTT
TRBJ2-2 16 NA TRBV5-1 NA CASSRTGTTNTGELFF TGCGCCAGCAGCAGGACCGGGACGACGAACACCGGGGAGCTGTTTTTT
TRBJ2-1 14 NA TRBV5-1 few CASSLTAGYNEQFF TGCGCCAGCAGCTTAACGGCGGGTTACAATGAGCAGTTCTTC
TRBJ1-2 18 TRBD1 TRBV24-1 few CATSAAPGTGGSNYGYTF TGTGCCACCAGTGCCGCTCCCGGGACAGGGGGCTCTAACTATGGCTACACCTTC
TRBJ2-1 14 NA TRBV7-3 NA CASSPDRTYNEQFF TGTGCCAGCAGCCCCGACAGGACATACAATGAGCAGTTCTTC
TRBJ2-5 18 NA TRBV7-6 NA CASSLVGASPYAQETQYF TGTGCCAGCAGCTTAGTAGGTGCTAGCCCCTACGCCCAAGAGACCCAGTACTTC
TRBJ2-1 16 TRBD2 TRBV7-2 NA CASSLPGTSSYNEQFF TGTGCCAGCAGCTTACCCGGGACTAGCTCCTACAATGAGCAGTTCTTC
TRBJ2-1 14 NA TRBV19 NA CASTGGGGHNEQFF TGTGCCAGTACCGGGGGCGGGGGCCACAATGAGCAGTTCTTC
TRBJ1-1 13 NA TRBV9 NA CASSVSRNTEAFF TGTGCCAGCAGCGTGTCCAGGAACACTGAAGCTTTCTTT
TRBJ1-5 15 NA TRBV5-8 NA CASSLPSHSNQPQHF TGTGCCAGCAGCCTACCTTCCCATAGCAATCAGCCCCAGCATTTT
TRBJ2-1 14 NA TRBV18 few CASSPTGHNNEQFF TGTGCCAGCTCACCAACGGGACACAACAATGAGCAGTTCTTC
TRBJ1-2 14 NA TRBV12-3/TRBV12-4 NA CASSFTPRANGYTF TGTGCCAGCAGTTTCACCCCTAGGGCAAATGGCTACACCTTC
TRBJ2-1 15 TRBD2 TRBV10-3 few CATQPRLAGDDEQFF TGTGCCACCCAGCCCAGGCTAGCGGGAGATGATGAGCAGTTCTTC
TRBJ2-1 15 NA TRBV28 few CASSAGGASYNEQFF TGTGCCAGCAGTGCGGGTGGGGCTTCCTACAATGAGCAGTTCTTC